This section outlines one TCR beta chain sequence together with its context. Its antigen remains unknown. The authors prepared the TCRbeta library with unique molecular identifiers. TCRdb reprocessed the PCR reads with MiXCR, giving one entry per CDR3 protein. Of about 1,000,000 distinct CDR3 sequences in the sample, about 31% were seen once. These data are taken from a study of T-cell reconstitution after alpha-beta-depleted transplantation in children. Study-level findings and limits: A year post-transplant, T-cell counts and diversity derived mostly from newly produced T cells.

This clonotype originated in a boy younger than two who had a stem cell transplant for SCID, so the T cells may come from the graft donor. This material consisted of PBMCs, mostly from graft donor cells, taken 360 days after TCRalphabeta/CD19-depleted stem cell transplant.

The CDR3 region has the DNA TGCAGTGCGGACCCTAGCGGGGGGGCAGTTTTTCAGTTCTTC. Amino acids: CSADPSGGAVFQFF. The V gene is TRBV20-1, the J gene TRBJ2-1; TRBD2 agrees at 12 bases. The ends lost 6 bases at V and 13 bases at J; junction bases unmatched: 13. Germline CDR1 and CDR2: DFQATT and SNEGSKA (reference sequence). The CDR3 length is 14 residues.